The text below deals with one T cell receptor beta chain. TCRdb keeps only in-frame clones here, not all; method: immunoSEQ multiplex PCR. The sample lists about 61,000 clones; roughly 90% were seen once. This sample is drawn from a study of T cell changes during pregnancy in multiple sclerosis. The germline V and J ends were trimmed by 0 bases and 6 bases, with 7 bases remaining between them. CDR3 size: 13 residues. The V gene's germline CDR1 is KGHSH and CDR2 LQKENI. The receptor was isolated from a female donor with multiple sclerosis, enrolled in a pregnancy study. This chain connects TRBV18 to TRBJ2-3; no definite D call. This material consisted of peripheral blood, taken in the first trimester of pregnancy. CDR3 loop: CASSPPARDTQYF. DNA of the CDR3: TGTGCCAGCTCACCACCTGCGCGGGATACGCAGTATTTT.